There are a few counts of the clone carrying this TCR beta chain. Its target is not known. Clones were read by immunoSEQ multiplex PCR, and TCRdb kept only the in-frame ones, dropping some. The sample shows some 120,000 clones, about 93% of them seen only once. The source of the sample is a study of T cell responses to AZD1222 COVID-19 vaccine. Findings of the study overall: Increased Spike-specific TCR breadth and depth were observed after two AZD1222 doses. The study identified only five to seven AZD1222 recipients as seropositive at baseline.

This CDR3 is built from 12 residues. Germline V gene data show CDR1 as SGHAT and CDR2 as FQNNGV. V gave up 0 bases and J gave up 7 bases, with 7 bases separating them. Sequenced material: peripheral blood, taken on day 0 of AZD1222 vaccination. This TCR came from an adult in good health. The chain uses TRBV11-2 and TRBJ2-7; D is unresolved. CDR3 amino acids: CASSLDPREQYF. For the CDR3, the DNA is TGTGCCAGCAGCTTAGACCCCAGGGAGCAGTACTTC.